One sample yielded the 7 T cell receptor beta chains listed below, sequenced in a study of glioma-infiltrating T cells. Amplification of TCR alpha and beta CDR3 regions from RNA used iRepertoire nested multiplex PCR. TCRdb reprocessed the multiplex PCR reads with MiXCR, giving one entry per CDR3 protein. The sample records more than 300,000 distinct CDR3 sequences, around 45% being singletons. Sequences were obtained from glioma tissue, nonneoplastic brain tissue, or PBMCs (not recorded which). Source of these receptors: a human donor with low-grade glioma or glioblastoma, undergoing nonglioma brain surgery, or in good health (not recorded which).

Points on this clonotype: This clone may be a read error of a much larger clone one base away. The gene calls are TRBV6-5 and TRBJ2-7; TRBD2 matches at 14 bases. Germline V gene data show CDR1 as MNHEY and CDR2 as SVGAGI. This CDR3 is built from 18 residues. The CDR3 coding sequence is TGTGGCAGCAGTTACTCGGGACTAGCGGGAGTCGGATCCTACGAGCAGTACTTC. Amino acids: CGSSYSGLAGVGSYEQYF.

This clonotype turned up a few times. V is TRBV6-2 or TRBV6-3 and J is TRBJ1-2; 9 bases map to TRBD1. This CDR3 is 15 amino acids long. With 4 bases clipped from V and 4 bases from J, the junction kept 7 bases outside the gene matches. The germline V gene encodes CDR1 MNHEY and CDR2 SVGEGT. The CDR3 region has the DNA TGTGCCAGCAGTTCCCCAGACAGGGGGATCTATGGCTACACCTTC. Its protein is CASSSPDRGIYGYTF.

This clonotype was observed a single time. Relative to the germline gene, one junction end is altered; a read error may explain this. The J gene is TRBJ2-1, the V gene TRBV12-3 or TRBV12-4; TRBD1 might be the D (5 bases). The CDR3 consists of 15 residues. Here the CDR3 reads CASSPSTGSYNEQSF. The CDR3 nucleotides are TGTGCCAGCAGCCCGAGCACAGGCTCCTACAATGAGCAGTCCTTC.

The chain recombines TRBV20-1 with TRBJ2-1, with TRBD2 matching over 13 bases. The V gene's germline CDR1 is DFQATT and CDR2 SNEGSKA (reference sequence). The CDR3 is 15 residues long. The J segment lost 10 bases and the V segment lost 4 bases, leaving 10 bases of the junction unmatched. In DNA, the CDR3 is TGCAGTGCTATCCCTGGGACTAGCGGGACAAGGGAGCAGTTCTTC. This sequence encodes CSAIPGTSGTREQFF.

In this sample, this clonotype turned up many times. The J gene is TRBJ2-1, the V gene TRBV27; 7 bases fit TRBD2. The CDR3 is 15 residues long. Germline trimming cut 0 bases from V and 6 bases from J; bases unmatched to any gene: 5. Germline V CDR1 and CDR2: MNHEY, SMNVEV (reference sequence). In DNA, the CDR3 is TGTGCCAGCAGTTTATCTGGACTAGGGATCAATGAGCAGTTCTTC. It translates to CASSLSGLGINEQFF.

This clonotype was counted between two and nine times. The V call is TRBV20-1, the J call TRBJ2-1; TRBD2 agrees at 14 bases. Germline V gene data show CDR1 as DFQATT and CDR2 as SNEGSKA (reference sequence). This CDR3 comprises 18 residues. V lost 6 bases, J lost 2 bases, and 12 bases stayed unmatched. The CDR3 sequence: CSAHPGLAGAETYNEQFF. Written as DNA, the CDR3 is TGCAGTGCCCACCCGGGACTAGCGGGGGCTGAAACCTACAATGAGCAGTTCTTC.

In its sample, this clonotype was seen many times. J is TRBJ1-1 and V is TRBV20-1; D is possibly TRBD1 (6 bases). The CDR3 spans 14 residues. Trimming pared 3 bases from V and 3 bases from J, leaving 14 bases between. CDR1 and CDR2 from the germline V gene are DFQATT and SNEGSKA (reference sequence). This CDR3 is CSASPVDRYTEAFF. In nucleotides, the CDR3 is TGCAGTGCTAGCCCAGTCGACAGGTACACTGAAGCTTTCTTT.